The clone carrying this T cell receptor (beta chain) was detected a few times. Positive CCR7 selection of CD45RO-negative cells yielded the naive CD8 cells, and terminally differentiated effector memory CD45RA+ cells were excluded. The study ran the assay at deep level. As processed by the authors: ImmunoSEQ supplied junction-only sequences lacking quality scores, so filtering was different. Sequencing used immunoSEQ multiplex PCR; TCRdb keeps in-frame clones, though not all of them. Clonal size and the V and J genes are those of that table, whereas D and trimming came from the DNA. The sample carries about 2,100,000 clones, approximately 94% recorded once. The source of the sample is a study of shared clonotypes between healthy human individuals. What was sequenced was naive CD8+ T cells from PBMCs. This TCR was sampled from a man aged 18 to 29 in good health. Some clones in this sample may be carry-over from other donors' samples.

The CDR3 sequence: CAISESRSGYTF. For the CDR3, the DNA is TGTGCCATCAGTGAGTCAAGGAGTGGCTACACCTTC. The chain couples TRBV10-3 to TRBJ1-2; D not certain. V lost 0 bases to trimming and J lost 7 bases, with 6 bases between them. From germline, CDR1 is ENHRY and CDR2 SYGVKD. CDR3 length: 12 amino acids.